This T cell receptor (beta chain) was recorded in a study of cytomegalovirus exposure and HLA in healthy donors. Study-level findings and limits: TCR clusters originating in the first cohort tended to co-occur in the 120 validation repertoires, according to a later analysis. Rare TCR sequences dominated, though some public TCRs recurred in many donors. Cytomegalovirus association was assigned to some 160 TCR beta chains. Published work reported that the classifier diagnosed cytomegalovirus status with high specificity and sensitivity.

Concerning this clone itself: Its antigen is still unknown.

The CDR3 totals 14 residues. The germline V gene encodes CDR1 SGHTA and CDR2 FQGNSA. Trimming took off 6 bases at V and 3 bases at J, with 9 bases between the two ends. Profiled with immunoSEQ multiplex PCR; TCRdb holds only in-frame clones, not every one. The sample includes approximately 150,000 clones, around nine tenths of them seen just once. The TCR comes from a woman younger than 45 in good health and CMV-seronegative. The rearrangement joins TRBV7-2 to TRBJ1-6; D is ambiguous. The material sequenced was PBMCs. In DNA form, the CDR3 reads TGTGCCAGCAGTTCACAAATCTATAATTCACCCCTCCACTTT. Translating gives CASSSQIYNSPLHF.